Sequencing of this T cell receptor beta chain was carried out in a study of blood T cells in healthy people across ages. The germline V gene encodes CDR1 SNHLY and CDR2 FYNNEI. Trimming took 5 bases from V and 10 from J, leaving 12 bases between them. The CDR3 consists of 12 residues. The sample providers were healthy Caucasian people from Russia, aged roughly 6 to 100. The sample holds many counts of this clonotype. Primers used in a second PCR of about 6 to 11 cycles were a sample-barcoded 5' primer and a J-beta primer mix. One entry per CDR3 protein results from TCRdb running MiXCR on the 5' RACE reads. The repertoire holds 600,000 to 850,000 distinct CDR3 sequences, roughly 43% seen once, with 20% to 25% in the top ten.

This chain uses TRBV2 with TRBJ2-1; D not certain. The source of this sequence is an older woman in good health. The sample taken for sequencing was blood. The CDR3 coding sequence is TGTGCCAGCAGTCTCCGATTCACGGAGCAGTTCTTC. This sequence encodes CASSLRFTEQFF.